Detailed here is one T cell receptor beta chain. These data are taken from a study of OX40 agonist ivuxolimab in advanced cancers. Study details: Patients in dose escalation had liver, melanoma, kidney or head and neck cancers.

From germline, CDR1 is LNHNV and CDR2 YYDKDF (reference sequence). The CDR3 is 14 residues long. Trimming took off 0 bases at V and 5 bases at J, with 8 bases between the two ends. TCRdb keeps only in-frame clones here, not all; method: immunoSEQ multiplex PCR. The sample holds around 84,000 clones, around 80% seen once. The clonotype originates from an adult with an advanced solid tumor such as melanoma, head and neck, liver or kidney cancer. The input for sequencing was CD4+ or CD8+ T cells sorted from blood, taken in a trial of the OX40 agonist ivuxolimab. V and J are TRBV15 and TRBJ1-5; D remains unclear. CDR3 sequence: CATSRDRAHQPQHF. The CDR3 DNA reads as TGTGCCACCAGCAGAGATCGGGCCCATCAGCCCCAGCATTTT.